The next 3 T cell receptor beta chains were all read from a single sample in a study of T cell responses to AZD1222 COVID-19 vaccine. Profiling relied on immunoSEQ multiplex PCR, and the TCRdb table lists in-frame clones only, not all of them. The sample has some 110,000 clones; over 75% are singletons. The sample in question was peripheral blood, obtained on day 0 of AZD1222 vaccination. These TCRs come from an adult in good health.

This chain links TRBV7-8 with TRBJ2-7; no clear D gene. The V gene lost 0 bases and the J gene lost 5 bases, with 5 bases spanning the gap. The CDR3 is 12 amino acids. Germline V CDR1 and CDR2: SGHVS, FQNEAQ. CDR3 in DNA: TGTGCCAGCAGCTTAGCAACCCACGAGCAGTACTTC. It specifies CASSLATHEQYF.

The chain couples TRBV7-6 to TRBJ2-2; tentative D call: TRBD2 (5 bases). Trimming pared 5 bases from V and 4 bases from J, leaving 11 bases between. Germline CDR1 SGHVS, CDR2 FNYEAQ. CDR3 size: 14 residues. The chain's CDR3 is CASSILGSTGELFF. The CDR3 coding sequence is TGTGCCAGCAGCATACTGGGGAGCACCGGGGAGCTGTTTTTT.

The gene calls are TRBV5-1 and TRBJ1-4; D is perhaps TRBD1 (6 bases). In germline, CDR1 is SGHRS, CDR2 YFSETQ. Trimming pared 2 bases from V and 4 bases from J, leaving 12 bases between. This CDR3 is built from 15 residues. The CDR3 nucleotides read TGCGCCAGCAGCTTCGGAGGACAGCTTAATGAAAAACTGTTTTTT. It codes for CASSFGGQLNEKLFF.